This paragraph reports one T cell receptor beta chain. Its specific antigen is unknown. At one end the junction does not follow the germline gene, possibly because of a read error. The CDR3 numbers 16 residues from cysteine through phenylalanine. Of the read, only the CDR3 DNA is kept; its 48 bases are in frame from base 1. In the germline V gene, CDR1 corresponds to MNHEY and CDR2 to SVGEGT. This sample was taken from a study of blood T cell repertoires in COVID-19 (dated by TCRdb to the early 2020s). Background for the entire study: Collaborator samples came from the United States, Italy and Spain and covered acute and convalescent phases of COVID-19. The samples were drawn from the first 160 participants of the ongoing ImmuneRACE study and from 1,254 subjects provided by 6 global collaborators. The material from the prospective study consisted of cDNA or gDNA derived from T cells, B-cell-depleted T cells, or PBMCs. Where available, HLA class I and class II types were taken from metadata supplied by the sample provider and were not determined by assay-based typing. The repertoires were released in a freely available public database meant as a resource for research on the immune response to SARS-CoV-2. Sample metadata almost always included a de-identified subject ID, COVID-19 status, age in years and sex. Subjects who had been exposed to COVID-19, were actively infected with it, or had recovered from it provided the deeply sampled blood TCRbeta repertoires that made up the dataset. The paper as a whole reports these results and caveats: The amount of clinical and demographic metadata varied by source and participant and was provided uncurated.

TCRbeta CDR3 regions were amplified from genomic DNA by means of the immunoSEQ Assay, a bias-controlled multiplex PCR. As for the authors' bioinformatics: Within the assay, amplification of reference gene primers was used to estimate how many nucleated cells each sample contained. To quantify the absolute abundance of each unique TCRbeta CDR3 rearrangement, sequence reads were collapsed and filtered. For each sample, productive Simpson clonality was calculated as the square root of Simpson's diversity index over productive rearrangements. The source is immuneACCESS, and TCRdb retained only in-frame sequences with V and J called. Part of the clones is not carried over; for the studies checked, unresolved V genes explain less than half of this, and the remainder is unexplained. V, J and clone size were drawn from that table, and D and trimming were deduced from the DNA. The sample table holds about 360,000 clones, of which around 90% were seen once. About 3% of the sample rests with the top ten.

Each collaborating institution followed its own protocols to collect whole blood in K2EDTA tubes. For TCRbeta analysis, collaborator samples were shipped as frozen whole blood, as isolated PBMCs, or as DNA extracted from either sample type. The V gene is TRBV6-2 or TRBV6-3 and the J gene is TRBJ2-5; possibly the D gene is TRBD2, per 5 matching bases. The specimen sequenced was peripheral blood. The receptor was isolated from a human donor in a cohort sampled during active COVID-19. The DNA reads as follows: TGTGCCAGCAGTCACTCTAGCCGGCCCTTCCAAGAGACCCAGTACTTC. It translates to CASSHSSRPFQETQYF.